These 14 T cell receptor beta chains were sequenced from one sample in a study of T cells in women clearing cervical HPV infection. Assay: immunoSEQ multiplex PCR; the TCRdb copy retains only in-frame clones and omits some. The sample data list 25,000 to 35,000 clones. Input material: blood buffy coat. Receptor source: a woman aged 18 to 75 with a cervical HPV16 infection that either progressed to CIN3+ or cleared (not recorded which).

Of note for this clone: Read coverage stops 3 residues before the CDR3 terminus; the germline J gene supplies the remainder. The chain uses TRBV5-1 and TRBJ2-7; TRBD1 matches at 9 bases. The CDR3 loop spans 15 amino acids. Germline lookup yields CDR1 SGHRS and CDR2 YFSETQ. The trim removed 4 bases at V and 5 bases at J, leaving 10 bases unmatched. The CDR3 loop is CASSLGTGIGNEQYF. Partial CDR3 DNA: TGCGCCAGCAGCCTAGGGACAGGGATAGGCAACGAG. Variable domain in full (rest from reference TRBV5-1 and TRBJ2-7): KAGVTQTPRYLIKTRGQQVTLSCSPISGHRSVSWYQQTPGQGLQFLFEYFSETQRNKGNFPGRFSGRQFSNSRSEMNVSTLELGDSALYLCASSLGTGIGNEQYFGPGTRLTVT.

A word on this clone: The read halts 3 residues ahead of the CDR3 end, with the missing end drawn from the germline J gene. The chain is built from TRBV7-9 and TRBJ2-3; TRBD1 is a possible D gene (5 bases). V lost 4 bases, J lost 6 bases, and 14 bases lay in between. Germline V gene sequence: CDR1 SEHNR, CDR2 FQNEAQ (reference sequence). The length of the CDR3 is 14 residues. The CDR3 spells CASSSTAGYDTQYF. The CDR3 bases that were read are TGTGCCAGCAGCTCTACCGCAGGGTACGATACG.

Note on this clone: The CDR3 is cut off 3 residues early in the read; its end comes from the germline J gene. This chain uses TRBV20-1 with TRBJ2-7; 13 bases match TRBD2. This CDR3 is 17 amino acids long. In germline, CDR1 is DFQATT, CDR2 SNEGSKA (reference sequence). The J segment lost 5 bases and the V segment lost 4 bases, leaving 14 bases of the junction unmatched. The chain's CDR3 is CSAITSGRAVVGDEQYF. CDR3 bases read: TGCAGTGCTATTACTAGCGGGAGGGCCGTCGTGGGGGACGAG.

The CDR3 loop reads CASSLGQWDYGYTF. CDR3 bases read: TGTGCCAGCAGCCTCGGACAGTGGGACTATGGC. The rearrangement joins TRBV7-2 to TRBJ1-2, with D possibly being TRBD1 (6 bases). The read is 3 residues too short to cover the CDR3 end, so that end is filled in from the germline J gene. Trimming took 5 bases from V and 3 from J, leaving 13 bases between them. This CDR3 spans 14 amino acids. CDR1 and CDR2 (germline): SGHTA, FQGNSA.

Comments on this clone: Read coverage stops 3 residues before the CDR3 terminus; the germline J gene supplies the remainder. This chain joins TRBV29-1 and TRBJ2-7; 9 bases are shared with TRBD1. J gave up 5 bases and V 3 bases, and 14 bases lay outside the gene matches. The germline V gene encodes CDR1 SQVTM and CDR2 ANQGSEA. The CDR3 has 16 residues. CDR3 bases read: TGCAGCGTTGACCTCGCCGGGGACAGGGTTACCCACGAG. Translating gives CSVDLAGDRVTHE. The whole CDR3 is CSVDLAGDRVTHEQYF.

A word on this clone: The read comes to an end 3 residues before the CDR3 does, leaving the germline J gene to fill in the end. The chain carries TRBV11-3 and TRBJ2-2, with 8 bases lining up with TRBD1. The CDR3 runs to 15 residues. V shed 0 bases, J shed 5 bases, and the junction held 2 bases outside the gene matches. Germline V CDR1 and CDR2: SGHNT, YENEEA. CDR3 DNA, as far as it was read: TGTGCCAGCAGCTTAGACTACAGGGGGACCGGGGAG. Translating it yields CASSLDYRGTGE. The whole CDR3 is CASSLDYRGTGELFF.

A remark on this clone: Sequencing ends 3 residues short of the CDR3 end; the germline J gene provides the rest. The chain employs TRBV6-2 or TRBV6-3 and TRBJ1-5, with D hard to call. The CDR3 extends over 11 amino acids. Germline CDR1 and CDR2: MNHEY and SVGEGT. The CDR3 sequence: CASSYPSPQHF. Incomplete CDR3 DNA: TGTGCCAGCAGTTACCCTAGTCCC.

A note on this clone: The read ends 3 residues before the CDR3 terminus; that terminus is restored from the germline J gene. The chain recombines TRBV5-1 with TRBJ2-7; D unresolved. V lost 0 bases and J 4 bases, leaving 5 bases between the germline ends. Germline-derived CDR1 and CDR2 are SGHRS and YFSETQ. The CDR3 spans 12 residues. CDR3 DNA, as far as it was read: TGCGCCAGCAGCTTGGTAGGGTACGAG. Its translation: CASSLVGYE. The whole CDR3 protein reads CASSLVGYEQYF.

A note on this clone: Read data end 3 residues before the CDR3 end; the end is taken from the germline J gene. V and J are TRBV19 and TRBJ2-2; D is unresolved. CDR1 LNHDA and CDR2 SQIVND come from the germline V gene (reference sequence). Trimming removed 6 bases at V and 1 base at J, with 9 bases between. CDR3 length: 14 amino acids. CDR3 DNA, as far as it was read: TGTGCCAGTAGAAAGCAATGGAACACCGGGGAG. It codes for CASRKQWNTGE. The entire CDR3 protein is CASRKQWNTGELFF.

With respect to this clone: The read ends 3 residues before the CDR3 terminus; that terminus is restored from the germline J gene. This chain links TRBV6-1 with TRBJ2-1; D may be TRBD2 (6 bases). The germline V gene encodes CDR1 MNHNS and CDR2 SASEGT. The CDR3 is 16 amino acids. V lost 1 base and J lost 8, with 18 bases in between. The CDR3 protein is CASSEGRDWVSDEQFF. Partial CDR3 DNA: TGTGCCAGCAGTGAAGGGCGGGATTGGGTTAGCGATGAG.

Turning to this clone: The sequence runs out 3 residues before the end of the CDR3; the remainder is reconstructed from the germline J gene. This chain connects TRBV19 to TRBJ1-5; D not certain. The ends were cut back, 1 base at V and 1 base at J, with 5 bases in the middle. CDR1 is LNHDA, CDR2 SQIVND, per germline (reference sequence). The CDR3 has 14 amino acids. The DNA read from the CDR3 is TGTGCCAGTAGTATAGTTCGGAGCAATCAGCCC. Its translation is CASSIVRSNQP. In full, the CDR3 reads CASSIVRSNQPQHF. The full variable domain, in which reference TRBV19 and TRBJ1-5 provide the parts outside the CDR3, is DGGITQSPKYLFRKEGQNVTLSCEQNLNHDAMYWYRQDPGQGLRLIYYSQIVNDFQKGDIAEGYSVSREKKESFPLTVTSAQKNPTAFYLCASSIVRSNQPQHFGDGTRLSIL.

About this clone itself: The read ends 3 residues shy of where the CDR3 ends; the end is completed using the germline J gene. This rearrangement joins TRBV20-1 to TRBJ1-6; possibly TRBD1 for D (5 bases). Trimming shortened V by 3 bases and J by 9 bases, and 15 bases separated the two germline ends. The germline V gene encodes CDR1 DFQATT and CDR2 SNEGSKA (reference sequence). This CDR3 has 14 amino acids. The covered CDR3 bases are TGCAGTGCTAGTGCCGGGACTGCTAGTTCACCC. Translated, it gives CSASAGTASSP. The full CDR3 reads CSASAGTASSPLHF.

Note on this clone: The CDR3 is cut off 3 residues early in the read; its end comes from the germline J gene. The genes are TRBV19 and TRBJ2-2; TRBD1 is a possible D gene (5 bases). V was trimmed by 7 bases and J by 0 bases, leaving 9 bases between them. CDR1 is LNHDA, CDR2 SQIVND, per germline (reference sequence). The CDR3 spans 14 residues. The CDR3 bases that were read are TGTGCCAGTATGCGGACACCGAACACCGGGGAG. The encoded protein is CASMRTPNTGE. The full CDR3 protein reads CASMRTPNTGELFF.

With regard to this clone: The read terminates 3 residues before the CDR3 end, so the remaining end is supplied by the germline J gene. V gene TRBV7-2 combines with J gene TRBJ2-3, with D possibly being TRBD2 (7 bases). Germline CDR1 is SGHTA and CDR2 is FQGNSA. V dropped 4 bases and J dropped 4 bases, with 12 bases sitting between them. The CDR3 is 14 amino acids. CDR3 bases read: TGTGCCAGCAGCTGGAGGGAGGGGGCAGATACG. Protein product: CASSWREGADT. The full CDR3 sequence reads CASSWREGADTQYF. The variable domain in full, completed from reference TRBV7-2 and TRBJ2-3, reads GAGVSQSPSNKVTEKGKDVELRCDPISGHTALYWYRQSLGQGLEFLIYFQGNSAPDKSGLPSDRFSAERTGGSVSTLTIQRTQQEDSAVYLCASSWREGADTQYFGPGTRLTVL.